One TCR beta chain is described in this entry. Its antigen is undetermined. Generated by immunoSEQ multiplex PCR, the TCRdb table keeps only in-frame clones and is missing some. Of 15,000 to 20,000 clones in the sample, 70% to 75% were seen once. These data belong to a study of CD4 T cells in relation to SARS-CoV-2 and coronaviruses. The unexposed donors gave CD4+ T cells in about 2011-2018, prior to COVID-19. CD4+ T cells were isolated from the cells after more than nine days of culture. Testing used SARS-CoV-2 S/N and four cold-coronavirus spikes on unexposed-donor CD4+ T cells, cells permitting. Cultures held two million PBMCs per well with 8.5 to 10 IU/ml IL-2. This clonotype originated in a human donor in good health. Sequenced input: CD4+ T cells from PBMCs, cultured in vitro.

CDR3 coding DNA: TGTGCCACCGATCCCCATGGGGATAACACCGGGGAGCTGTTTTTT. Protein sequence: CATDPHGDNTGELFF. V and J are TRBV6-5 and TRBJ2-2, with D uncertain. Trimming pared 10 bases from V and 2 bases from J, leaving 17 bases between. CDR1 and CDR2 (germline): MNHEY, SVGAGI. This CDR3 is built from 15 residues.